Listed below are T cell receptor beta chains from one sample, sequenced in a study of radiotherapy plus CTLA-4 blockade in lung cancer. Data came from immunoSEQ multiplex PCR; TCRdb stores just in-frame clones and leaves some out. This table holds over 30,000 clones, 75% to 80% found once. Here the sequenced sample was peripheral blood, taken from a patient treated with radiotherapy plus ipilimumab. These receptors came from a human donor with non-small cell lung cancer that progressed on radiotherapy plus ipilimumab. The CDR3 runs from the conserved cysteine through the conserved F or W. Fields, in order: D gene, CDR3 length, J gene, V gene, clone size, CDR3 DNA, CDR3 protein. D genes are given only for firm matches. Expanded clones are given a class, and other clones once, few, many or no size at all.

d_gene: TRBD1; len: 15; j_gene: TRBJ1-5; v_gene: TRBV25-1; abundance: -; CDR3nt: TGTGCCAGCAGTGAGTCCGGGACAGGGCTTCAGCCCCAGCATTTT; CDR3aa: CASSESGTGLQPQHF
d_gene: TRBD1; len: 16; j_gene: TRBJ2-1; v_gene: TRBV2; abundance: -; CDR3nt: TGTGCCAGCAAGGGGACCGGGACAGGGCGATCCAATGAGCAGTTCTTC; CDR3aa: CASKGTGTGRSNEQFF
d_gene: TRBD1; len: 16; j_gene: TRBJ2-5; v_gene: TRBV5-1; abundance: -; CDR3nt: TGCGCCAGCAGCTTCTCCGGGACAGGGGTCCGTGAGACCCAGTACTTC; CDR3aa: CASSFSGTGVRETQYF
d_gene: -; len: 15; j_gene: TRBJ2-5; v_gene: TRBV5-1; abundance: once; CDR3nt: TGCGCCAGCAGTTCCGGGACACTAAACCAAGAGACCCAGTACTTC; CDR3aa: CASSSGTLNQETQYF
d_gene: TRBD2; len: 17; j_gene: TRBJ2-3; v_gene: TRBV7-9; abundance: -; CDR3nt: TGTGCCAGCAGCACTCCATTTAGCGGGGGAGTCACAGATACGCAGTATTTT; CDR3aa: CASSTPFSGGVTDTQYF
d_gene: -; len: 13; j_gene: TRBJ2-1; v_gene: TRBV13; abundance: -; CDR3nt: TGTGCCAGCAGCTCCGGGGGATCCAATGAGCAGTTCTTC; CDR3aa: CASSSGGSNEQFF
d_gene: -; len: 14; j_gene: TRBJ2-7; v_gene: TRBV5-6; abundance: -; CDR3nt: TGTGCCAGCAGCTCCCAGGGTAGGGTCTACGAGCAGTACTTC; CDR3aa: CASSSQGRVYEQYF
d_gene: TRBD2; len: 14; j_gene: TRBJ2-7; v_gene: TRBV2; abundance: -; CDR3nt: TGTGCCAGCAGTTCTAGCGGGGTTTCGTTGGAGCAGTACTTC; CDR3aa: CASSSSGVSLEQYF
d_gene: -; len: 16; j_gene: TRBJ2-2; v_gene: TRBV5-4; abundance: -; CDR3nt: TGTGCCAGCAGCTTTGGGTGGGAGCCCAACACCGGGGAGCTGTTTTTT; CDR3aa: CASSFGWEPNTGELFF
d_gene: TRBD2; len: 20; j_gene: TRBJ2-3; v_gene: TRBV4-2; abundance: -; CDR3nt: TGTGCCAGCAGCCAACTTAGCGGGGGGGCCGGGCACATTTTTGCAGATACGCAGTATTTT; CDR3aa: CASSQLSGGAGHIFADTQYF
d_gene: -; len: 13; j_gene: TRBJ1-1; v_gene: TRBV18; abundance: -; CDR3nt: TGTGCCAGCTCACCCACAGGGTTCACTGAAGCTTTCTTT; CDR3aa: CASSPTGFTEAFF
d_gene: -; len: 14; j_gene: TRBJ2-3; v_gene: TRBV6-7; abundance: few; CDR3nt: TGTGCCAGCGGAGTGACTAGTACCACAGATACGCAGTATTTT; CDR3aa: CASGVTSTTDTQYF
d_gene: -; len: 13; j_gene: TRBJ1-6; v_gene: TRBV7-9; abundance: -; CDR3nt: TGTGCCAGCAGCACGACGGGGAATTCACCCCTCCACTTT; CDR3aa: CASSTTGNSPLHF
d_gene: TRBD1; len: 18; j_gene: TRBJ1-5; v_gene: TRBV5-6; abundance: -; CDR3nt: TGTGCCAGCAGCAACGGACGAGGACAGGGGCCCTTTAATCAGCCCCAGCATTTT; CDR3aa: CASSNGRGQGPFNQPQHF
d_gene: -; len: 11; j_gene: TRBJ2-7; v_gene: TRBV25-1; abundance: -; CDR3nt: TGTGCCAGCAGTGAGCCCCTAGGGCAGTACTTC; CDR3aa: CASSEPLGQYF
d_gene: -; len: 13; j_gene: TRBJ1-2; v_gene: TRBV27; abundance: -; CDR3nt: TGTGCCAGCAGTTACACGGAGGGCTATGGCTACACCTTC; CDR3aa: CASSYTEGYGYTF
d_gene: TRBD2; len: 14; j_gene: TRBJ2-7; v_gene: TRBV7-9; abundance: -; CDR3nt: TGTGCCAGCAGCTTATACCCTAGCGGAGACGAGCAGTACTTC; CDR3aa: CASSLYPSGDEQYF
d_gene: -; len: 15; j_gene: TRBJ2-7; v_gene: TRBV18; abundance: few; CDR3nt: TGTGCCAGCTCACCAATCTCGGAGGGTCCCTACGAGCAGTACTTC; CDR3aa: CASSPISEGPYEQYF
d_gene: TRBD1; len: 14; j_gene: TRBJ1-1; v_gene: TRBV19; abundance: -; CDR3nt: TGTGCCAGTAGTTCGGGACAGCTCAACACTGAAGCTTTCTTT; CDR3aa: CASSSGQLNTEAFF
d_gene: -; len: 19; j_gene: TRBJ2-3; v_gene: TRBV7-9; abundance: -; CDR3nt: TGTGCCAGCAGCTTACGGCAACAGGGAGTTGATCACAGGGTAGATACGCAGTATTTT; CDR3aa: CASSLRQQGVDHRVDTQYF
d_gene: TRBD1; len: 14; j_gene: TRBJ1-6; v_gene: TRBV6-5; abundance: -; CDR3nt: TGTGCCAGCAGGGGGACAGCCTATAATTCACCCCTCCACTTT; CDR3aa: CASRGTAYNSPLHF
d_gene: -; len: 14; j_gene: TRBJ2-7; v_gene: TRBV7-9; abundance: -; CDR3nt: TGTGCCAGCAGCCACGAGAACTGGGGGGTCGAGCAGTACTTC; CDR3aa: CASSHENWGVEQYF
d_gene: -; len: 16; j_gene: TRBJ2-1; v_gene: TRBV6-1; abundance: -; CDR3nt: TGTGCCAGCAGTGAACGTACGGTGACACTCAACAATGAGCAGTTCTTC; CDR3aa: CASSERTVTLNNEQFF
d_gene: TRBD2; len: 14; j_gene: TRBJ2-7; v_gene: TRBV6-6; abundance: few; CDR3nt: TGTAAGTCGGCGGGGGGCCGGGGCTCCTACGAGCAGTACTTC; CDR3aa: CKSAGGRGSYEQYF
d_gene: -; len: 16; j_gene: TRBJ1-1; v_gene: TRBV19; abundance: -; CDR3nt: TGTGCCAGTAAGGTAGGGGTGCGGAACATGAACACTGAAGCTTTCTTT; CDR3aa: CASKVGVRNMNTEAFF
d_gene: -; len: 14; j_gene: TRBJ2-1; v_gene: TRBV5-1; abundance: -; CDR3nt: TGCGCCAGCAGCTGGGGGGGACAGGACAAAGAGCAGTTCTTC; CDR3aa: CASSWGGQDKEQFF
d_gene: -; len: 13; j_gene: TRBJ1-2; v_gene: TRBV10-3; abundance: -; CDR3nt: TGTGCCATCAGTGAGTTACAGGGCTATGGCTACACCTTC; CDR3aa: CAISELQGYGYTF
d_gene: -; len: 15; j_gene: TRBJ2-1; v_gene: TRBV7-3; abundance: -; CDR3nt: TGTGCCAGCAGCTTAGACAGGACCCCCTACAATGAGCAGTTCTTC; CDR3aa: CASSLDRTPYNEQFF
d_gene: -; len: 14; j_gene: TRBJ1-1; v_gene: TRBV4-3; abundance: -; CDR3nt: TGCGCCAGCAGCCAAGATGGAGTGAACACTGAAGCTTTCTTT; CDR3aa: CASSQDGVNTEAFF
d_gene: TRBD2; len: 13; j_gene: TRBJ2-7; v_gene: TRBV19; abundance: -; CDR3nt: TGTGCCAGTACCCCAGCGGGAGGGAGTCGGCAGTACTTC; CDR3aa: CASTPAGGSRQYF
d_gene: TRBD1; len: 16; j_gene: TRBJ1-4; v_gene: TRBV5-6; abundance: once; CDR3nt: TGTGCCAGCAGCGAGACAGGGGATGCAACTAATGAAAAACTGTTTTTT; CDR3aa: CASSETGDATNEKLFF
d_gene: TRBD2; len: 18; j_gene: TRBJ2-2; v_gene: TRBV27; abundance: -; CDR3nt: TGTGCCAGCAGTGTTTACAGCGGGGGGGCCTTCCACACCGGGGAGCTGTTTTTT; CDR3aa: CASSVYSGGAFHTGELFF
d_gene: -; len: 15; j_gene: TRBJ2-7; v_gene: TRBV18; abundance: few; CDR3nt: TGTGCCAGCTCACCCATAGCCGGGACAACCTACGAGCAGTACTTC; CDR3aa: CASSPIAGTTYEQYF
d_gene: -; len: 12; j_gene: TRBJ2-1; v_gene: TRBV6-5; abundance: -; CDR3nt: TGTGCCAGCAAGCTTCTCTCGTATGAGCAGTTCTTC; CDR3aa: CASKLLSYEQFF
d_gene: -; len: 18; j_gene: TRBJ1-3; v_gene: TRBV11-2; abundance: -; CDR3nt: TGTGCCAGCAGCACCGGGTCTCCCGGGGTCAGGTCTGGAAACACCATATATTTT; CDR3aa: CASSTGSPGVRSGNTIYF
d_gene: -; len: 13; j_gene: TRBJ2-7; v_gene: TRBV7-9; abundance: -; CDR3nt: TGTGCCAGCAGCTTCTCCGGGATCTACGAGCAGTACTTC; CDR3aa: CASSFSGIYEQYF
d_gene: TRBD1; len: 14; j_gene: TRBJ2-7; v_gene: TRBV5-5; abundance: -; CDR3nt: TGTGCCAGCAGCAGACTACAGGGGGCTAGCGAGCAGTACTTC; CDR3aa: CASSRLQGASEQYF
d_gene: -; len: 12; j_gene: TRBJ2-3; v_gene: TRBV5-6; abundance: -; CDR3nt: TGTGCCAGCAGCTTGGGGACAGTTACGCAGTATTTT; CDR3aa: CASSLGTVTQYF
d_gene: TRBD2; len: 14; j_gene: TRBJ2-7; v_gene: TRBV7-3; abundance: -; CDR3nt: TGTGCCAGCAGTCAAACTAGCGGGGGTAACGAGCAGTACTTC; CDR3aa: CASSQTSGGNEQYF
d_gene: -; len: 15; j_gene: TRBJ2-5; v_gene: TRBV28; abundance: -; CDR3nt: TGTGCCAGCAGTACCTACGGGACACTCCAAGAGACCCAGTACTTC; CDR3aa: CASSTYGTLQETQYF
d_gene: TRBD1; len: 15; j_gene: TRBJ1-2; v_gene: TRBV6-5; abundance: -; CDR3nt: TGTGCCAGCAGTTACGGACAGGGGGCGAGAAGCGGCTACACCTTC; CDR3aa: CASSYGQGARSGYTF
d_gene: -; len: 15; j_gene: TRBJ2-7; v_gene: TRBV7-2; abundance: -; CDR3nt: TGTGCCAGCAGCCTCACTAGTGTGAGCTCCTACGAGCAGTACTTC; CDR3aa: CASSLTSVSSYEQYF
d_gene: -; len: 16; j_gene: TRBJ2-6; v_gene: TRBV6-5; abundance: -; CDR3nt: TGTGCCAGCAGTTCACAGGGTTCCACTGGGGCCAACGTCCTGACTTTC; CDR3aa: CASSSQGSTGANVLTF
d_gene: -; len: 12; j_gene: TRBJ1-4; v_gene: TRBV2; abundance: -; CDR3nt: TGTGCCAGCAGTGAAATGCGGGGAAAACTGTTTTTT; CDR3aa: CASSEMRGKLFF
d_gene: TRBD2; len: 15; j_gene: TRBJ2-1; v_gene: TRBV7-2; abundance: once; CDR3nt: TGTGCCAGCAGCTTATGGCTAGCGGGGGGTCATGAGCAGTTCTTC; CDR3aa: CASSLWLAGGHEQFF
d_gene: -; len: 14; j_gene: TRBJ2-3; v_gene: TRBV11-2; abundance: -; CDR3nt: TGTGCCAGCAGAGGGGGGGGGCCGGCAGATACGCAGTATTTT; CDR3aa: CASRGGGPADTQYF
d_gene: -; len: 17; j_gene: TRBJ1-4; v_gene: TRBV19; abundance: -; CDR3nt: TGTGCCAGTAGTAACGGGGGATGGCGGGCAACTAATGAAAAACTGTTTTTT; CDR3aa: CASSNGGWRATNEKLFF
d_gene: TRBD2; len: 15; j_gene: TRBJ2-7; v_gene: TRBV7-2; abundance: -; CDR3nt: TGTGCCAGCAGCTTAGCGCTGGGACTAGACTACGAGCAGTACTTC; CDR3aa: CASSLALGLDYEQYF
d_gene: -; len: 15; j_gene: TRBJ1-6; v_gene: TRBV7-9; abundance: -; CDR3nt: TGTGCCAGCAGCCCCGGGAGCTCCTATAATTCACCCCTCCACTTT; CDR3aa: CASSPGSSYNSPLHF
d_gene: TRBD2; len: 16; j_gene: TRBJ2-7; v_gene: TRBV7-2; abundance: -; CDR3nt: TGTGCCAGCAGCTTAGTTGGACTAGCGGGGGGTAACGAGCAGTACTTC; CDR3aa: CASSLVGLAGGNEQYF
d_gene: -; len: 15; j_gene: TRBJ1-5; v_gene: TRBV6-1; abundance: -; CDR3nt: TGTGCCAGCAGTGGGACAGAGGGGCCCAATCAGCCCCAGCATTTT; CDR3aa: CASSGTEGPNQPQHF
d_gene: TRBD2; len: 15; j_gene: TRBJ2-3; v_gene: TRBV10-3; abundance: -; CDR3nt: TGTGCCATCAGTGAGAGGACTAGTGGCACAGATACGCAGTATTTT; CDR3aa: CAISERTSGTDTQYF
d_gene: -; len: 15; j_gene: TRBJ1-3; v_gene: TRBV5-6; abundance: -; CDR3nt: TGTGCCAGCAGCTTGGTGCGGGGACCTGGAAACACCATATATTTT; CDR3aa: CASSLVRGPGNTIYF